Described below is a single TCR beta chain sequence and its context. Indicated time point: cycle 4 day 1 (C4D1), after five to seven weeks of nivolumab. Exposure to brentuximab vedotin varied, and each patient had relapsed following autologous stem cell transplantation. Generated by immunoSEQ multiplex PCR, the TCRdb table keeps only in-frame clones and is missing some. The table records 27,000 or so clones, approximately 72% of them present only once. Germline CDR1 is SNHLY and CDR2 is FYNNEI. With V trimmed by 4 bases and J by 4 bases, 6 bases remained unmatched. This CDR3 spans 14 amino acids. This sample is drawn from a study of PD-1 blockade in classical Hodgkin lymphoma.

The chain employs TRBV2 and TRBJ1-2, with TRBD1 matching over 7 bases. This specimen was peripheral blood mononuclear cells (PBMCs), taken before the fourth cycle of nivolumab. The TCR was taken from a human donor with classical Hodgkin lymphoma. CDR3 coding DNA: TGTGCCAGCAGTGGGGAGGGGGCCGGCTATGGCTACACCTTC. The encoded protein is CASSGEGAGYGYTF.